These 32 T cell receptor beta chains share one sample of origin, sequenced in a study of cytomegalovirus exposure and HLA in healthy donors. Use of 60 Vbeta and 13 Jbeta primers characterized the PCR. The method was immunoSEQ multiplex PCR; TCRdb's version includes in-frame clones alone and lacks a portion of them. Here the sample spans approximately 91,000 clones, 60% to 75% being singletons. The source material was PBMCs. Receptors were obtained from a female donor in good health and CMV-seronegative.

The chain joins TRBV19 to TRBJ2-1; 9 nucleotides align to TRBD2. With V trimmed by 7 bases and J by 8 bases, 12 bases remained unmatched. Germline assignment: CDR1 LNHDA and CDR2 SQIVND (reference sequence). The CDR3 has 15 residues. CDR3 sequence reads: CASIPLGGRAHEQFF. CDR3 DNA: TGTGCCAGTATCCCCTTGGGCGGGAGGGCCCATGAGCAGTTCTTC.

This clone was seen only once. The chain links TRBV6-6 to TRBJ2-1; possibly TRBD2 for D (6 bases). Germline CDR1 and CDR2: MNHNY and SVGAGI (reference sequence). The CDR3 extends over 15 amino acids. With 2 bases removed from V and 0 bases from J, the gap between germline ends came to 8 bases. CDR3 protein: CASSYRGSSYNEQFF. CDR3 bases: TGTGCCAGCAGTTACCGGGGGAGCTCCTACAATGAGCAGTTCTTC.

The rearrangement links TRBV6-5 to TRBJ1-2; possible D gene TRBD1, 6 bases. V gave up 0 bases and J gave up 3 bases, with 14 bases separating them. The CDR3 loop spans 16 amino acids. CDR1 is MNHEY, CDR2 SVGAGI, per germline. The CDR3 region is CASSYSSDPGDYGYTF. CDR3 in DNA: TGTGCCAGCAGTTACTCGAGCGACCCAGGGGACTATGGCTACACCTTC.

The chain recombines TRBV10-3 with TRBJ1-5; TRBD1 is a possible D gene (5 bases). The germline CDR1 and CDR2 sequences are ENHRY and SYGVKD. V gave up 2 bases and J gave up 4 bases, with 15 bases separating them. This CDR3 spans 16 amino acids. Here the CDR3 reads CAISEPGHGPNQPQHF. In DNA form, the CDR3 reads TGTGCCATCAGTGAGCCAGGACACGGGCCGAATCAGCCCCAGCATTTT.

CDR3 in DNA: TGCAGCGTCCTGACAGGGTGGACTGAAGCTTTCTTT. This translates into CSVLTGWTEAFF. The chain recombines TRBV29-1 with TRBJ1-1; 7 positions match TRBD1. The junction had 6 bases not matched to a gene; V was cut back by 6 bases and J by 5 bases. Germline V gene sequence: CDR1 SQVTM, CDR2 ANQGSEA. The CDR3 covers 12 residues.

The chain employs TRBV28 and TRBJ1-5, with 10 nucleotides matching TRBD1. The CDR3 is 18 residues long. V gave up 3 bases and J gave up 0 bases; unmatched junction bases: 8. The germline V gene has CDR1 MDHEN and CDR2 SYDVKM. CDR3 residues: CASSFRDRGLYSNQPQHF. The CDR3, as DNA: TGTGCCAGCAGTTTCCGGGACAGGGGACTCTATAGCAATCAGCCCCAGCATTTT.

Written as DNA, the CDR3 is TGTGCCAGCAGCTGGGGGGCCGGGGAGCTGTTTTTT. Protein: CASSWGAGELFF. This sequence joins TRBV7-2 and TRBJ2-2; the D gene is possibly TRBD2 (6 bases). V was shortened by 4 bases and J by 6 bases, with 6 bases between the two germline ends. The CDR3 has 12 amino acids. Germline V lookup: CDR1 SGHTA, CDR2 FQGNSA.

The V gene is TRBV14, the J gene TRBJ2-3, with D unresolved. The CDR3 length is 14 residues. The ends were cut back, 0 bases at V and 4 bases at J, with 8 bases in the middle. The germline gives CDR1 SGHDN, CDR2 FVKESK. In nucleotides, the CDR3 is TGTGCCAGCAGCCAAGATAGCAGATCAGATACGCAGTATTTT. Its protein is CASSQDSRSDTQYF.

The V call is TRBV5-1, the J call TRBJ1-6; 8 positions agree with TRBD1. J gave up 9 bases and V 8 bases, and 7 bases lay outside the gene matches. Germline-derived CDR1 and CDR2 are SGHRS and YFSETQ. The CDR3 sequence is 13 residues long. The CDR3 here is CASTGQGGSPLHF. For the CDR3, the DNA is TGCGCCAGTACTGGACAGGGTGGTTCACCCCTCCACTTT.

The V and J genes are TRBV7-3 and TRBJ2-7; 10 bases map to TRBD2. V lost 2 bases, J lost 6 bases, and 7 bases stayed unmatched. The CDR3 loop spans 15 amino acids. Germline CDR1 is SGHTA and CDR2 is FQGTGA. CDR3 loop: CASSLLPSGSGEQYF. For the CDR3, the DNA is TGTGCCAGCAGCTTACTTCCTAGCGGGAGCGGCGAGCAGTACTTC.

The chain has TRBV12-2 and TRBJ1-5; TRBD1 reflects the table's D call only, with no check against the DNA. TRBV12-2 is listed as a pseudogene. The CDR3 is 15 amino acids. CDR3 sequence reads: CASRLGRDRDQPQHF. Written as DNA, the CDR3 is TGTGCAAGTCGCTTAGGCCGGGACAGGGATCAGCCCCAGCATTTT.

The rearrangement joins TRBV6-4 to TRBJ1-1; 10 bases are a match to TRBD1. The CDR3 covers 15 residues. V was clipped by 4 bases and J by 3 bases; unmatched bases: 5. The germline V gene encodes CDR1 MRHNA and CDR2 SNTAGT. The CDR3 DNA is TGTGCCAGCAGTGCAACCGGGACAGGGGACACTGAAGCTTTCTTT. Its protein product is CASSATGTGDTEAFF.

The rearrangement joins TRBV7-9 to TRBJ1-1; 7 nucleotides line up with TRBD1. The CDR3 is 14 residues long. The V and J ends lost 5 bases and 6 bases, in that order; junction bases with no gene match: 9. Germline CDR1 SEHNR, CDR2 FQNEAQ (reference sequence). CDR3 sequence: CASSDQGTVSEAFF. DNA for the CDR3: TGTGCCAGCAGCGATCAAGGGACAGTCTCTGAAGCTTTCTTT.

This chain links TRBV4-1 with TRBJ1-5; D unclear. V lost 3 bases, J lost 0 bases, and 24 bases lay in between. The CDR3 sequence is 20 residues long. Germline V gene data show CDR1 as MGHRA and CDR2 as YSYEKL. The CDR3 sequence: CASSHHIRGPATYSNQPQHF. The CDR3 DNA reads TGCGCCAGCAGCCATCATATCCGGGGTCCAGCAACCTATAGCAATCAGCCCCAGCATTTT.

This chain uses TRBV5-1 with TRBJ1-2; D is ambiguous. V was cut by 0 bases and J by 4 bases, with 13 bases left in between. Germline V gives CDR1 SGHRS, CDR2 YFSETQ. There are 15 residues in the CDR3. The CDR3 protein is CASSLAGGSAYGYTF. CDR3 nucleotides: TGCGCCAGCAGCTTGGCCGGAGGGTCTGCCTATGGCTACACCTTC.

The chain has TRBV28 and TRBJ1-2; 7 bases match TRBD1. In germline, CDR1 is MDHEN, CDR2 SYDVKM. V trimming: 2 bases; J trimming: 6 bases; junction bases outside the gene matches: 6. CDR3 length: 14 residues. The CDR3 spells CASSLTTGVDGYTF. The CDR3 DNA reads as TGTGCCAGCAGTTTAACTACAGGGGTAGATGGCTACACCTTC.

This clone was counted only a few times. V is TRBV2 and J is TRBJ2-5; 11 bases map to TRBD2. The CDR3 extends over 15 amino acids. CDR1 is SNHLY, CDR2 FYNNEI, per germline. With 0 bases clipped from V and 7 bases from J, the junction kept 4 bases outside the gene matches. The CDR3 reads CASSEASGRGGTQYF. CDR3 sequence (DNA): TGTGCCAGCAGTGAAGCTAGCGGGAGGGGCGGGACCCAGTACTTC.

The sample holds one count of this clone. The chain links TRBV7-9 to TRBJ1-2; 10 nucleotides align to TRBD1. V trimming: 6 bases; J trimming: 12 bases; junction bases outside the gene matches: 13. This CDR3 comprises 14 residues. CDR1 is SEHNR and CDR2 is FQNEAQ in the germline V gene (reference sequence). CDR3 sequence reads: CASSPLGDRGPHTF. The CDR3, as DNA: TGTGCCAGCAGTCCTCTTGGGGACAGGGGCCCCCACACCTTC.

This clone has more than one count but fewer than ten. The rearrangement links TRBV5-5 to TRBJ1-6; the match to TRBD1 covers 9 bases. Germline CDR1 reads SGHKS; CDR2 reads YYEKEE (reference sequence). CDR3 length: 18 residues. The V and J ends lost 4 bases and 0 bases, in that order; junction bases with no gene match: 8. For the CDR3, the DNA is TGTGCCAGCAGCCAGGGACAGGGCTACCCCTCCTATAATTCACCCCTCCACTTT. Residues: CASSQGQGYPSYNSPLHF. Variable domain in full (rest from reference TRBV5-5 and TRBJ1-6): DAGVTQSPTHLIKTRGQQVTLRCSPISGHKSVSWYQQVLGQGPQFIFQYYEKEERGRGNFPDRFSARQFPNYSSELNVNALLLGDSALYLCASSQGQGYPSYNSPLHFGNGTRLTVT.

The chain is built from TRBV11-2 and TRBJ1-2; 7 nucleotides agree with TRBD1. Germline V gene lookup returns CDR1 SGHAT and CDR2 FQNNGV. V lost 5 bases and J lost 3; bases outside the gene matches: 6. The CDR3 runs to 14 residues. In DNA, the CDR3 is TGTGCCAGCAGCAGGACCGGGACAGACTATGGCTACACCTTC. This translates into CASSRTGTDYGYTF.

This clone showed up just once. V usage is TRBV5-6 and J usage is TRBJ2-7, with D possibly being TRBD1 (6 bases). From germline, CDR1 is SGHDT and CDR2 YYEEEE. This CDR3 is built from 14 residues. The ends were cut back, 5 bases at V and 2 bases at J, with 14 bases in the middle. The CDR3 is CASSLLGQTYEQYF. In DNA form, the CDR3 reads TGTGCCAGCAGTCTTCTTGGACAGACCTACGAGCAGTACTTC.

The CDR3 nucleotides are TGTGCCAGCAGTTTCCCGGGCCAAGGGGGCGAGCAGTACTTC. Residues: CASSFPGQGGEQYF. V and J are TRBV6-5 and TRBJ2-7; D is perhaps TRBD1 (6 bases). V was pared by 4 bases and J by 6 bases, with 16 bases between. This CDR3 comprises 14 residues. Germline values: CDR1 MNHEY, CDR2 SVGAGI.

The genes are TRBV30 and TRBJ2-7; 9 nucleotides align to TRBD2. V gave up 0 bases and J gave up 4 bases; unmatched junction bases: 7. This CDR3 region has 15 residues. The germline CDR1 and CDR2 sequences are GTSNPN and SVGIG (reference sequence). The CDR3 DNA sequence: TGTGCCTGGAGTGTATTGGCGGGAGGGGAGTACGAGCAGTACTTC. This codes for CAWSVLAGGEYEQYF.

This clone has a handful of counts. J is TRBJ2-3 and V is TRBV29-1; D remains ambiguous. This CDR3 region has 13 residues. Per germline, CDR1 SQVTM and CDR2 ANQGSEA. With 3 bases removed from V and 10 bases from J, the gap between germline ends came to 17 bases. The CDR3 reads CSVDEVHQPSQYF. CDR3 DNA: TGCAGCGTTGATGAGGTCCATCAGCCGTCGCAGTATTTT.

Written as DNA, the CDR3 is TGTGCCAGCAGTCCCTGGGACAGAAGTGCTCAGCCCCAGCATTTT. This sequence encodes CASSPWDRSAQPQHF. J is TRBJ1-5 and V is TRBV6-5; 7 bases are a match to TRBD1. CDR3 size: 15 residues. V gave up 5 bases and J gave up 6 bases; unmatched junction bases: 10. Germline V gene sequence: CDR1 MNHEY, CDR2 SVGAGI.

The V and J genes are TRBV4-1 and TRBJ1-2, with D maybe TRBD1 (5 bases). The CDR3 has 17 residues. CDR1 is MGHRA, CDR2 YSYEKL, per germline. Trimming cost V 0 bases and J 4 bases, with 18 bases left between them. The CDR3 loop is CASSQDFVRSGRYGYTF. CDR3 sequence (DNA): TGCGCCAGCAGCCAAGATTTTGTTCGGTCAGGGCGCTATGGCTACACCTTC.

This clone was counted a few times. This chain links TRBV29-1 with TRBJ2-1, with 14 positions matching TRBD2. The germline CDR1 and CDR2 sequences are SQVTM and ANQGSEA. The CDR3 length is 16 residues. J lost 3 bases, V lost 4 bases, and 5 bases had no gene match. CDR3 sequence: CSVGPGLAGDYNEQFF. CDR3 coding DNA: TGCAGCGTTGGACCGGGACTAGCGGGAGACTACAATGAGCAGTTCTTC.

This clone was seen a single time. The chain joins TRBV10-1 to TRBJ1-5; D not resolved. The CDR3 covers 14 residues. Germline assignment: CDR1 WNHNN and CDR2 SYGVQD (reference sequence). The ends were cut back, 0 bases at V and 9 bases at J, with 12 bases in the middle. CDR3 residues: CASSESGSPGPQHF. In DNA, the CDR3 is TGCGCCAGCAGTGAGTCAGGGAGTCCTGGGCCCCAGCATTTT.

This sequence joins TRBV15 and TRBJ2-1, with a possible D match to TRBD1 (6 bases). The V gene's germline CDR1 is LNHNV and CDR2 YYDKDF (reference sequence). Between the trimmed V and J ends, which lost 3 bases and 8 bases, there was a span of 20 bases. The CDR3 totals 16 residues. The CDR3 reads CATSRGAVNSVHEQFF. CDR3 nucleotides: TGTGCCACCAGCAGGGGGGCCGTTAATAGCGTCCATGAGCAGTTCTTC.

Concerning this clone: One junction end disagrees with the germline gene, perhaps due to a read error. The gene calls are TRBV18 and TRBJ2-1; TRBD2 matches at 8 bases. Per the germline V gene, CDR1 is KGHSH and CDR2 is LQKENI. CDR3 length: 17 amino acids. CDR3 DNA: TGTGTCAGCTCACCACCGGTCCCCCGGGGGGGCGACAATGAGCAGTTCTTC. Protein product: CVSSPPVPRGGDNEQFF.

The genes are TRBV9 and TRBJ2-2; 7 bases agree with TRBD2. Germline V gene sequence: CDR1 SGDLS, CDR2 YYNGEE. The J segment lost 0 bases and the V segment lost 3 bases, leaving 5 bases of the junction unmatched. The CDR3 loop spans 16 amino acids. CDR3 bases: TGTGCCAGCAGCGCTGTCGGGAGGTCGAACACCGGGGAGCTGTTTTTT. It codes for CASSAVGRSNTGELFF. Full variable domain (outside the CDR3, taken from reference TRBV9 and TRBJ2-2): DSGVTQTPKHLITATGQRVTLRCSPRSGDLSVYWYQQSLDQGLQFLIQYYNGEERAKGNILERFSAQQFPDLHSELNLSSLELGDSALYFCASSAVGRSNTGELFFGEGSRLTVL.

The CDR3 is CASSDSAYPQFF. CDR3 nucleotides: TGTGCCAGCAGTGATAGCGCCTACCCGCAGTTCTTC. The rearrangement links TRBV2 to TRBJ2-1, with TRBD2 as a possible D gene (5 bases). This CDR3 has 12 amino acids. The ends were cut back, 3 bases at V and 12 bases at J, with 12 bases in the middle. The germline CDR1 and CDR2 sequences are SNHLY and FYNNEI. Using reference TRBV2 and TRBJ2-1 for the parts outside the CDR3, the full variable domain is EPEVTQTPSHQVTQMGQEVILRCVPISNHLYFYWYRQILGQKVEFLVSFYNNEISEKSEIFDDQFSVERPDGSNFTLKIRSTKLEDSAMYFCASSDSAYPQFFGPGTRLTVL.